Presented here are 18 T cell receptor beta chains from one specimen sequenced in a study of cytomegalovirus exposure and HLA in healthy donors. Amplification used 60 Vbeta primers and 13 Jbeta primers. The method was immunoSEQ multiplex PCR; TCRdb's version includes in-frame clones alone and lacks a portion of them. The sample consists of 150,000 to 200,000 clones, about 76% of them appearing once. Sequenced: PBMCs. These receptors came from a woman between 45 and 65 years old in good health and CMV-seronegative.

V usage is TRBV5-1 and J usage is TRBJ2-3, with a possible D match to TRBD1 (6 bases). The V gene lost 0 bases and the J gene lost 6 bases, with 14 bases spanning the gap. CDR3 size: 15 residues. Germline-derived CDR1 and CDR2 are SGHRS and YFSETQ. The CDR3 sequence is CASSLAGQGLDTQYF. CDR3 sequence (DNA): TGCGCCAGCAGCTTGGCCGGGCAGGGGTTGGATACGCAGTATTTT.

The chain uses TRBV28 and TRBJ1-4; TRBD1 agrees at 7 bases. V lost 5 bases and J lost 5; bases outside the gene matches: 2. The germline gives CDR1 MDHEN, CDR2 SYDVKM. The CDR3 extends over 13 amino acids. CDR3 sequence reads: CASSGTENEKLFF. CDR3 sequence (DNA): TGTGCCAGCAGTGGGACAGAAAATGAAAAACTGTTTTTT.

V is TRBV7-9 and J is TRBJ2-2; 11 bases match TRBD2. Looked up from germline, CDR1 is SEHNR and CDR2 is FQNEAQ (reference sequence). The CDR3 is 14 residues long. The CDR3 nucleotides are TGTTCCACGCGTAGCGGGAGGGACACCGGGGAGCTGTTTTTT. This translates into CSTRSGRDTGELFF. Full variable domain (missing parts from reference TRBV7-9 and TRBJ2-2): DTGVSQNPRHKITKRGQNVTFRCDPISEHNRLYWYRQTLGQGPEFLTYFQNEAQLEKSRLLSDRFSAERPKGSFSTLEIQRTEQGDSAMYLCSTRSGRDTGELFFGEGSRLTVL.

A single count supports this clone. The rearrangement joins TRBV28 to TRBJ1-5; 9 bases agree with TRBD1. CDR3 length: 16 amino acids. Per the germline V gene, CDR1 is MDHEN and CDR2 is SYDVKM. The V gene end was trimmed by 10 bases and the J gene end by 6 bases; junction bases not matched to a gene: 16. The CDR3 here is CAIQEPGQGGGQPQHF. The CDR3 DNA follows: TGTGCCATTCAAGAGCCGGGACAGGGTGGCGGTCAGCCCCAGCATTTT.

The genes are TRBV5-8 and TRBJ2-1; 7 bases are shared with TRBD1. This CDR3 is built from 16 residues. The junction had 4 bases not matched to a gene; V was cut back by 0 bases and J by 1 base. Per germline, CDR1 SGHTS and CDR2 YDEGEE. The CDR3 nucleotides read TGTGCCAGCAGCTTGGACAGGGGCACATCCTACAATGAGCAGTTCTTC. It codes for CASSLDRGTSYNEQFF.

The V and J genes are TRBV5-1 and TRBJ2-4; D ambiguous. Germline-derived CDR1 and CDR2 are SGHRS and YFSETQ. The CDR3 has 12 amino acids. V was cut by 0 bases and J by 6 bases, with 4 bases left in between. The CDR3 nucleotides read TGCGCCAGCAGCTTGGACGGAAACATTCAGTACTTC. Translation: CASSLDGNIQYF. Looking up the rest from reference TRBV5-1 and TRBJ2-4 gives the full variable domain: KAGVTQTPRYLIKTRGQQVTLSCSPISGHRSVSWYQQTPGQGLQFLFEYFSETQRNKGNFPGRFSGRQFSNSRSEMNVSTLELGDSALYLCASSLDGNIQYFGAGTRLSVL.

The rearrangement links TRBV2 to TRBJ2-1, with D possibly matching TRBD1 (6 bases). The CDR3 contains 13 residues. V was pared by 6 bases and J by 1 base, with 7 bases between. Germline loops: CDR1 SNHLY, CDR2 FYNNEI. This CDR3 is CASRQGSYNEQFF. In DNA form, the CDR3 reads TGTGCCAGCAGGCAGGGGTCCTACAATGAGCAGTTCTTC.

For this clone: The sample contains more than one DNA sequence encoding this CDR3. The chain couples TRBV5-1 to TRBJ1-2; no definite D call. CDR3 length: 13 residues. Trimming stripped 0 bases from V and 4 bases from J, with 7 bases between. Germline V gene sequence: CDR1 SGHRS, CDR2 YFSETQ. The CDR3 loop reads CASSLGAGYGYTF. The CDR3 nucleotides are TGCGCCAGCAGCTTGGGTGCAGGCTATGGCTACACCTTC.

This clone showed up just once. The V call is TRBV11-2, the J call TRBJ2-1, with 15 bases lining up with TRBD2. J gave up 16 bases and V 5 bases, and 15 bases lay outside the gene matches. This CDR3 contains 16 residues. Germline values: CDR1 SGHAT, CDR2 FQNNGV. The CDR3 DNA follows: TGTGCCAGCAGCGACGGACTAGCGGGGGGGCCATGGTCAACCTTCTTC. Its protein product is CASSDGLAGGPWSTFF.

CDR3 DNA sequence: TGTGCCAGCAGTTACAGGGAGCATTCACCCCTCCACTTT. This gives the protein CASSYREHSPLHF. The chain uses TRBV6-4 and TRBJ1-6, with D possibly TRBD1 on 6 matching bases. The CDR3 spans 13 residues. The germline V and J ends were trimmed by 5 bases and 8 bases, with 10 bases remaining between them. Germline values: CDR1 MRHNA, CDR2 SNTAGT.

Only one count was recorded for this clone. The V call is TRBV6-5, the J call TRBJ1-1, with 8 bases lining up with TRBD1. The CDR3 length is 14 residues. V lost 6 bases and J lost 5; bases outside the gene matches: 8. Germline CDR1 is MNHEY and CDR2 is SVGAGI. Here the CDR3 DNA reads TGTGCCAGCAGACGATCAACAGGGGGAACTGAAGCTTTCTTT. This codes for CASRRSTGGTEAFF.

As DNA, the CDR3 is TGTGCCAGCAGTTTAAGACATATTGAGCAGTACTTC. As protein: CASSLRHIEQYF. V and J are TRBV28 and TRBJ2-5, with D hard to call. The CDR3 consists of 12 residues. The germline V gene encodes CDR1 MDHEN and CDR2 SYDVKM. V was trimmed by 2 bases and J by 11 bases, leaving 12 bases between them.

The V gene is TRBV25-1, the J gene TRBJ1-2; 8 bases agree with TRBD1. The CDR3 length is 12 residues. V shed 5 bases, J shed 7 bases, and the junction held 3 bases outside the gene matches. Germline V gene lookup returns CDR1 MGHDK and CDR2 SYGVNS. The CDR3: CASSPTGAGYTF. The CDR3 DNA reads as TGTGCCAGCAGTCCGACAGGGGCTGGCTACACCTTC.

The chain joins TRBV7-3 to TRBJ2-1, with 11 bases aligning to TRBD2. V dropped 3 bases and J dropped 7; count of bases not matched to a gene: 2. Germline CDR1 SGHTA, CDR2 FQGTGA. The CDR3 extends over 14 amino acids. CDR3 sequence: CASSFSGGANEQFF. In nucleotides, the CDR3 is TGTGCCAGCAGCTTTAGCGGGGGGGCTAATGAGCAGTTCTTC.

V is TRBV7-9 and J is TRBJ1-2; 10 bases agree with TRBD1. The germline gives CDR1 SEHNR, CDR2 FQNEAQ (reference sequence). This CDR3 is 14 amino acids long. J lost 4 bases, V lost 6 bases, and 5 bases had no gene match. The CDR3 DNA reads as TGTGCCAGCAGGGCGACAGGGGGCCCCTATGGCTACACCTTC. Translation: CASRATGGPYGYTF. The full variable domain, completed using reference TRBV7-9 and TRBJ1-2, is DTGVSQNPRHKITKRGQNVTFRCDPISEHNRLYWYRQTLGQGPEFLTYFQNEAQLEKSRLLSDRFSAERPKGSFSTLEIQRTEQGDSAMYLCASRATGGPYGYTFGSGTRLTVV.

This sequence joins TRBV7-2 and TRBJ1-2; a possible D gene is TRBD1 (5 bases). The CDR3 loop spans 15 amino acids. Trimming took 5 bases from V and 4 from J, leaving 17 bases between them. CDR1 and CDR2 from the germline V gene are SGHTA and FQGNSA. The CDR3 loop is CASSRSGDRGYGYTF. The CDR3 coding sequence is TGTGCCAGCAGCCGATCGGGGGATCGAGGCTATGGCTACACCTTC.

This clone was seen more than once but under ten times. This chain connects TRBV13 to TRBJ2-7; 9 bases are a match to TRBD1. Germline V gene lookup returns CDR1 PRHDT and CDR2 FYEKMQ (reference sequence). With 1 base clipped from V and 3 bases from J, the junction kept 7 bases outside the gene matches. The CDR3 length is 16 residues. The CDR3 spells CASSLVSGQGIYEQYF. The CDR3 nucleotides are TGTGCCAGCAGCTTAGTTTCCGGACAGGGGATCTACGAGCAGTACTTC.

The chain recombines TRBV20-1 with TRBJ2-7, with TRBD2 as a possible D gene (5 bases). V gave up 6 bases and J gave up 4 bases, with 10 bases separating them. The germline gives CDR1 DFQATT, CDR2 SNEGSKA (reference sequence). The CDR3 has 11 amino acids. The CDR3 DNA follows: TGCAGTGCCCTTCGGGATTACGAGCAGTACTTC. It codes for CSALRDYEQYF.